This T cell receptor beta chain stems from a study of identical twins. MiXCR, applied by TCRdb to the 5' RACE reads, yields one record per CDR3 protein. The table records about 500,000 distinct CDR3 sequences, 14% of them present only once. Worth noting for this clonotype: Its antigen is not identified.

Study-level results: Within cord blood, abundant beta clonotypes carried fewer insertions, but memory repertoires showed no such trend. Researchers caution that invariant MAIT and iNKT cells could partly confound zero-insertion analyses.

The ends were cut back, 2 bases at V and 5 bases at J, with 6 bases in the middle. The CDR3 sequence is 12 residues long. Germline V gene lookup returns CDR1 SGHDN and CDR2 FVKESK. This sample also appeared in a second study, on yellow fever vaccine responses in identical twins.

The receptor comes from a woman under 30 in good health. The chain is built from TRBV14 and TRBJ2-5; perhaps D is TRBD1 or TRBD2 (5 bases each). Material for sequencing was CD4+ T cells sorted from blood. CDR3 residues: CASSQWGETQYF. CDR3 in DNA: TGTGCCAGCAGCCAATGGGGGGAGACCCAGTACTTC.